The 5 T cell receptor beta chains in this list originate from one sample, sequenced in a study of shared clonotypes between healthy human individuals. Sequencing used immunoSEQ multiplex PCR; TCRdb keeps in-frame clones, though not all of them. The data show some 790,000 clones, over 60% seen once. The sequenced sample was memory CD4+ T cells sorted from blood. Subset in this sample: CD45RA-negative fraction. The receptors shown here come from a woman between 25 and 40 years old in good health.

This clone was observed a few times. The chain employs TRBV7-7 and TRBJ2-5; D is unresolved. The CDR3 sequence is 12 residues long. Trimming shortened V by 3 bases and J by 5 bases, and 7 bases separated the two germline ends. Germline V lookup: CDR1 SSHAT, CDR2 FNYEAQ (reference sequence). As DNA, the CDR3 is TGTGCCAGCAGCTTCGCTGGGGAGACCCAGTACTTC. Translating it yields CASSFAGETQYF.

In DNA, the CDR3 is TGTGCCAGCAGCTTCCAGGGAACGGGCCCCTACGAGCAGTACTTC. Translated: CASSFQGTGPYEQYF. The rearrangement joins TRBV7-2 to TRBJ2-7, with D perhaps TRBD1 (5 bases). The V end lost 3 bases, the J end lost 2 bases, and 14 bases lay between the germline ends. Germline V gives CDR1 SGHTA, CDR2 FQGNSA. This CDR3 spans 15 amino acids.

This chain links TRBV18 with TRBJ2-1, with 10 bases aligning to TRBD2. Germline CDR1 KGHSH, CDR2 LQKENI. J lost 6 bases, V lost 3 bases, and 17 bases had no gene match. The CDR3 runs 19 residues. The DNA of the CDR3 is TGTGCCAGCTCACCTCTCCCCGGACCTAGCGGGAGAGGCGGCAATGAGCAGTTCTTC. This sequence encodes CASSPLPGPSGRGGNEQFF.

The chain has TRBV28 and TRBJ2-7; perhaps TRBD1 as D (6 bases). Trimming removed 7 bases from V and 6 bases from J, with 16 bases in between. The CDR3 is made up of 13 amino acids. Germline CDR1 reads MDHEN; CDR2 reads SYDVKM. CDR3 nucleotides: TGTGCCAGCACAGGGGCCGTGGTTGGCGAGCAGTACTTC. Translated: CASTGAVVGEQYF.

This clone was detected a few times. The chain carries TRBV30 and TRBJ1-1, with 9 positions matching TRBD1. V lost 5 bases and J lost 4; bases outside the gene matches: 2. From germline, CDR1 is GTSNPN and CDR2 SVGIG (reference sequence). This CDR3 is built from 12 residues. The CDR3 sequence: CAWGTGRTEAFF. For the CDR3, the DNA is TGTGCCTGGGGGACAGGGCGCACTGAAGCTTTCTTT.